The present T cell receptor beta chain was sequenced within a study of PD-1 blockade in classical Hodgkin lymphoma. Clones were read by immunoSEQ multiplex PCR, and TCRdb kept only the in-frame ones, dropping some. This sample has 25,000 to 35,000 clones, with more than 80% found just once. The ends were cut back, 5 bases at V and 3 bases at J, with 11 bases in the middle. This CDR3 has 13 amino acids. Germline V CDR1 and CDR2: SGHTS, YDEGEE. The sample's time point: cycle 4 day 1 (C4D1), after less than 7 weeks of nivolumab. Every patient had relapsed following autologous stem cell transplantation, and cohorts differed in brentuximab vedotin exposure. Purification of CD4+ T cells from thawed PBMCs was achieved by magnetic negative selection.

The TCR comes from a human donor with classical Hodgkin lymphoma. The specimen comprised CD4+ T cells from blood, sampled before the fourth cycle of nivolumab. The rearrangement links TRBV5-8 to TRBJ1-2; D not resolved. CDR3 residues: CASSQVPYYGYTF. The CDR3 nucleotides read TGTGCCAGCAGTCAAGTTCCTTACTATGGCTACACCTTC.